Listed below are T cell receptor beta chains from one sample, sequenced in a study of blood T cell repertoires in COVID-19. Produced via immunoSEQ multiplex PCR; TCRdb's table is partial and in-frame only. Of 150,000 to 200,000 clones listed, 60% to 85% are singletons. Sequences were obtained from peripheral blood. The source is a man aged 60 to 69 with acute or convalescent COVID-19. CDR3s include the opening cysteine and the closing phenylalanine or tryptophan. Each record gives: V gene, clone size, D gene, J gene, CDR3 DNA, CDR3 protein. D genes are given only for firm matches. Size tells how often a clone was seen (once, few, many) or the class of an expanded clone, and some rows leave it out.

>TRBV4-1|-|TRBD2|TRBJ2-2
TGCGCCAGCGGCGGCGCTAGCGGGTACGGGGAGCTGTTTTTT
CASGGASGYGELFF
>TRBV19|-|TRBD1|TRBJ1-6
TGTGCCAGTAGCGGACAGGGTAAATCACCCCTCCACTTT
CASSGQGKSPLHF
>TRBV24-1|-|TRBD1|TRBJ1-5
TGTGCCACCAGTGACCCGGACAGGGGTAATCAGCCCCAGCATTTT
CATSDPDRGNQPQHF
>TRBV7-3|-|-|TRBJ2-6
TGTGCCAGCAGCTCAGCAGGGGGGCCTCTCTCTGGGGCCAACGTCCTGACTTTC
CASSSAGGPLSGANVLTF
>TRBV5-1|-|TRBD1|TRBJ2-5
TGCGCCAGCAGCTCCGGACAGGCCCAAGAGACCCAGTACTTC
CASSSGQAQETQYF
>TRBV7-6|-|TRBD1|TRBJ1-1
TGTGCCAGCAGCTTAGAAACAGGGGCGAACACTGAAGCTTTCTTT
CASSLETGANTEAFF
>TRBV29-1|once|TRBD1|TRBJ1-2
TGCAGCGTTCTCGGGACAGGGGTGGGGTATGGCTACACCTTC
CSVLGTGVGYGYTF
>TRBV5-5|-|-|TRBJ1-4
TGTGCCAGCAGCTTGCGCGGAACCCCTAATGAAAAACTGTTTTTT
CASSLRGTPNEKLFF
>TRBV7-8|-|-|TRBJ1-4
TGTGCCAGCAGCTTTGGCGGCAGGGGTAATGAAAAACTGTTTTTT
CASSFGGRGNEKLFF
>TRBV4-1|-|TRBD2|TRBJ2-3
TGCGCCAGCAGCCCGCGCGGGGGGTCCGACACAGATACGCAGTATTTT
CASSPRGGSDTDTQYF
>TRBV7-9|once|-|TRBJ2-3
TGTGCCAGCAGCTTCTCGGGGCAGGGGAGCACAGATACGCAGTATTTT
CASSFSGQGSTDTQYF
>TRBV19|-|TRBD1|TRBJ2-7
TGTGCCAGTAGTGTCTGGACAGGTCAAGGCGAGCAGTACTTC
CASSVWTGQGEQYF
>TRBV5-1|-|-|TRBJ1-6
TGCGCCAGCAGCTTGGGATGGGCGTATAATTCACCCCTCCACTTT
CASSLGWAYNSPLHF
>TRBV7-8|-|-|TRBJ1-2
TGTGCCAGCAGCTTAAGGGAGGAGCGTTATGGCTACACCTTC
CASSLREERYGYTF
>TRBV7-9|-|TRBD2|TRBJ2-1
TGTGCCAGCAGCCCCCCCGTGAGCGGGGCCTACAATGAGCAGTTCTTC
CASSPPVSGAYNEQFF
>TRBV10-2|-|TRBD2|TRBJ2-3
TGCGCCAGCAGTAGTAGCGGGTACACAGATACGCAGTATTTT
CASSSSGYTDTQYF
>TRBV19|few|TRBD2|TRBJ2-1
TGTGCCAGTAGTATAACTAGCGGGGACAATGAGCAGTTCTTC
CASSITSGDNEQFF
>TRBV6-6|-|TRBD1|TRBJ1-1
TGTGCCAGCAGTGGGACAGGGGGAAACACTGAAGCTTTCTTT
CASSGTGGNTEAFF
>TRBV23-1|-|-|TRBJ2-7
TGCGCCAGCAGTCAATCACGGGGATCGATTACCTACGAGCAGTACTTC
CASSQSRGSITYEQYF
>TRBV2|once|-|TRBJ1-1
TGTGCCAGCAGGTGGTCGGGGGCTGAAGCTTTCTTT
CASRWSGAEAFF
>TRBV7-2|-|-|TRBJ1-1
TGTGCCAGCAGCATCCTAGGGGAATGGTTGGCTTTCTTT
CASSILGEWLAFF
>TRBV14|-|-|TRBJ1-2
TGTGCCAGCAGCCAAGACGCGGGACGTTCGAAGGGCTACACCTTC
CASSQDAGRSKGYTF
>TRBV30|-|TRBD1|TRBJ1-3
TGTGCCTCTGACAGGGACGATGGAAACACCATATATTTT
CASDRDDGNTIYF
>TRBV2|-|-|TRBJ2-1
TGTGCCAGCAGGGTCACAGGGAACTCCTACAATGAGCAGTTCTTC
CASRVTGNSYNEQFF
>TRBV6-5|-|-|TRBJ1-2
TGTGCCAGCAGCCCGGGACAATCCTCTAGCTATGGCTACACCTTC
CASSPGQSSSYGYTF
>TRBV3-1/TRBV3-2|once|TRBD2|TRBJ2-7
TGTGCCAGCAGCCAAGAGAGTGCGGGGGGGCCTCCCTACGAGCAGTACTTC
CASSQESAGGPPYEQYF
>TRBV7-2|-|-|TRBJ1-2
TGTGCCAGCAGCTTAGGAAGTGGGCAGGGTGGCGGCTACACCTTC
CASSLGSGQGGGYTF
>TRBV24-1|-|-|TRBJ1-2
TGTGCCACCAGTTCCGCAGAATCCTATGGCTACACCTTC
CATSSAESYGYTF
>TRBV12-5|-|TRBD1|TRBJ2-3
TGTGCTAGTGGTTTTCCCGGGACAGGGAGTCGGGATACGCAGTATTTT
CASGFPGTGSRDTQYF
>TRBV4-1|-|-|TRBJ1-5
TGCGCCAGCAGCCAAGGCCAGAGGGAACATCAGCCCCAGCATTTT
CASSQGQREHQPQHF
>TRBV30|-|-|TRBJ1-1
TGTGCCTGGAGTGTTGGACAGAGGACTGAAGCTTTCTTT
CAWSVGQRTEAFF
>TRBV6-6|-|TRBD1|TRBJ2-1
TGTGCCAGCAGTTCCCGGGACAGGGGGCAGAATGAGCAGTTCTTC
CASSSRDRGQNEQFF
>TRBV5-8|-|-|TRBJ1-2
TGTGCCAGCAGCTTGGGGTCGGGTGGTAAACTCTTC
CASSLGSGGKLF
>TRBV7-7|-|TRBD1|TRBJ1-1
TGTGCTAGCAGCCCAATATTGGGACAGGCGAACACTGAAGCTTTCTTT
CASSPILGQANTEAFF
>TRBV2|once|TRBD1|TRBJ2-2
TGTGCCAGCAGGGACAGGGGCGGAGGAACCGGGGAGCTGTTTTTT
CASRDRGGGTGELFF
>TRBV6-5|-|-|TRBJ2-7
TGTGCCAGCAGTTATACAGGCGTAAGCTACGAGCAGTACTTC
CASSYTGVSYEQYF
>TRBV6-5|once|TRBD1|TRBJ2-3
TGTGCCAGCAGTTACGGGACAGGGATCACAGATACGCAGTATTTT
CASSYGTGITDTQYF
>TRBV30|-|-|TRBJ1-6
TGTGCCTGGAGTGTTAAGGAGGGTTATAATTCACCCCTCCACTTT
CAWSVKEGYNSPLHF
>TRBV23-1|-|TRBD1|TRBJ1-2
TGCGCCACCCTACCCTCCGGGACAGGGACATATGGCTACACCTTC
CATLPSGTGTYGYTF
>TRBV9|-|-|TRBJ2-7
TGTGCCAGCAGCGTAGATTCAGGCTACGAGCAGTACTTC
CASSVDSGYEQYF
>TRBV2|-|TRBD2|TRBJ2-3
TGTGCCAGCAGTTCTCTAGCGGGGGGCCGCAGTGGGTTGCAGTATTTT
CASSSLAGGRSGLQYF
>TRBV25-1|-|-|TRBJ2-7
TGTGCCAGCAGTGGCTACAGGGACAAAGAGCAGTACTTC
CASSGYRDKEQYF
>TRBV19|-|TRBD1|TRBJ2-1
TGTGCCAGTAGCTACGGACAGGGGGTGTACAATGAGCAGTTCTTC
CASSYGQGVYNEQFF
>TRBV25-1|-|-|TRBJ1-2
TGTGCCAGCACCCCCGGGGGGGACCTATTCTATGGCTACACCTTC
CASTPGGDLFYGYTF
>TRBV11-2|-|-|TRBJ2-1
TGTGCCAGCAGCTTAGATTTTGACAGAATATCGGACAATGAGCAGTTCTTC
CASSLDFDRISDNEQFF
>TRBV6-5|-|TRBD1|TRBJ1-5
TGTGCCAGCAGCCTAACAGGGGGCAAGCAGCCCCAGCATTTT
CASSLTGGKQPQHF
>TRBV27|-|TRBD1|TRBJ2-3
TGTGCCAGTAGTTCGATGGCAGGGGGCGCAGATACGCAGTATTTT
CASSSMAGGADTQYF
>TRBV7-9|few|-|TRBJ1-2
TGTGCCAGCAGCTTATCCCCCAGGGGCCAGGGCTACACCTTC
CASSLSPRGQGYTF
>TRBV18|once|TRBD1|TRBJ1-1
TGTGCCAGCTCGCCGAGACAGGGATGGAACACTGAAGCTTTCTTT
CASSPRQGWNTEAFF